This T cell receptor beta chain was found in a study of blood T cell repertoires in COVID-19 (dated by TCRdb to the early 2020s). The study in broad terms: Collaborator samples came from the United States, Italy and Spain and covered acute and convalescent phases of COVID-19. A freely available public database, intended as a resource for researchers studying the immune response to SARS-CoV-2, is where the repertoires were released. A de-identified subject ID, COVID-19 status, age in years and sex were almost always included in the sample metadata. The material from the prospective study consisted of cDNA or gDNA derived from T cells, B-cell-depleted T cells, or PBMCs. HLA class I and class II types, where available, came from metadata supplied by the sample provider rather than from assay-based typing. Subjects who had been exposed to COVID-19, were actively infected with it, or had recovered from it provided the deeply sampled blood TCRbeta repertoires that made up the dataset. The samples were drawn from two sources: the first 160 participants of the ongoing ImmuneRACE study, and 1,000 to 1,500 subjects contributed by 6 global collaborators. Beyond this particular receptor, the publication reports: How much clinical and demographic metadata was included differed by source and by participant, and the metadata was provided uncurated.

One collaborating source in Seattle enrolled patients while the patients were actively infected and followed the patients over time throughout the course of disease. Collaborating institutions collected whole blood in K2EDTA tubes following their own protocols. For TCRbeta analysis, collaborator samples were shipped as frozen whole blood, as isolated PBMCs, or as DNA extracted from either sample type. The germline V and J ends show losses of 3 bases and 9 bases respectively, and no gene match explains 7 bases of the junction. The CDR3, cysteine through phenylalanine, is 14 amino acids long. Here the CDR3 DNA is all that survives: 42 bases in frame from base 1. CDR1 and CDR2 are drawn from the germline V gene: KGHSH, LQKENI. On this clone itself: Its antigen remains unidentified. Base-call qualities are not available, and no considerably larger clone is one nucleotide away.

TCRbeta CDR3 regions were amplified from genomic DNA by means of the immunoSEQ Assay, a bias-controlled multiplex PCR. For the original study's pipeline: Within the assay, amplification of reference gene primers was used to estimate how many nucleated cells each sample contained. To quantify the absolute abundance of each unique TCRbeta CDR3 rearrangement, sequence reads were collapsed and filtered. For each sample, productive Simpson clonality was calculated as the square root of Simpson's diversity index over productive rearrangements. TCRdb retrieved this table from immuneACCESS and kept in-frame rearrangements only. Not all clones are present; in checked studies, unresolved V genes account for under half, and no reason is known for the remainder. V, J and clone size derive from that table, while D and trimming were established from the DNA sequence. The sample data list about 480,000 clones, and roughly nine tenths of these were observed just once. Approximately 0.9% of the sample belongs to the ten largest clones.

The sample taken for sequencing was peripheral blood. The TCR was taken from a man younger than 35 with COVID-19, enrolled during active disease. The sequence links TRBV18 to TRBJ2-1, and 8 junctional nucleotides match TRBD1. The CDR3 loop reads CASSPQDRGGEQFF. The sequenced DNA: TGTGCCAGCTCACCGCAAGACAGGGGAGGTGAGCAGTTCTTC.